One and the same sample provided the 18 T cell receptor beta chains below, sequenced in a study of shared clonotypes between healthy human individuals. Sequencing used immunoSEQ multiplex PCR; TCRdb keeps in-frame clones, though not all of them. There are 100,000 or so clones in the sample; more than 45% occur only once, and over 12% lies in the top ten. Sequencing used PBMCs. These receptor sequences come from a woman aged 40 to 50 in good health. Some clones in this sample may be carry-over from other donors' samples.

This CDR3 reads CASSPPAEYYEQYF. In DNA form, the CDR3 reads TGTGCCAGCAGTCCCCCTGCCGAGTACTACGAGCAGTACTTC. The chain carries TRBV28 and TRBJ2-7; the D is unclear. CDR3 length: 14 amino acids. The germline gives CDR1 MDHEN, CDR2 SYDVKM. V was pared by 5 bases and J by 3 bases, with 14 bases between. The complete variable domain, with remaining parts taken from reference TRBV28 and TRBJ2-7, reads DVKVTQSSRYLVKRTGEKVFLECVQDMDHENMFWYRQDPGLGLRLIYFSYDVKMKEKGDIPEGYSVSREKKERFSLILESASTNQTSMYLCASSPPAEYYEQYFGPGTRLTVT.

This CDR3 is CASSLWTSGSGETQYF. CDR3 sequence (DNA): TGTGCCAGCAGTTTATGGACTAGCGGGTCAGGGGAGACCCAGTACTTC. The rearrangement links TRBV28 to TRBJ2-5, with 10 positions matching TRBD2. Germline CDR1 MDHEN, CDR2 SYDVKM. The CDR3 spans 16 residues. V trimming: 0 bases; J trimming: 5 bases; junction bases outside the gene matches: 6.

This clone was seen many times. The CDR3, as DNA: TGTGCCAGTAGTATGAGGCGGACCTACAATGAGCAGTTCTTC. It encodes CASSMRRTYNEQFF. The J gene is TRBJ2-1, the V gene TRBV19; D not resolved. CDR1 and CDR2 from the germline V gene are LNHDA and SQIVND (reference sequence). The CDR3 consists of 14 residues. The ends were cut back, 3 bases at V and 2 bases at J, with 8 bases in the middle.

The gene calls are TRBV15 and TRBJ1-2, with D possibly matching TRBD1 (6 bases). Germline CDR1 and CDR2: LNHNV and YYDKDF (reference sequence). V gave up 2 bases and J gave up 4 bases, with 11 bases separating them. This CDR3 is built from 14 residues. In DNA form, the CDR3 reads TGTGCCACCAGCAGACAAGGGGGTGCCTATGGCTACACCTTC. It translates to CATSRQGGAYGYTF.

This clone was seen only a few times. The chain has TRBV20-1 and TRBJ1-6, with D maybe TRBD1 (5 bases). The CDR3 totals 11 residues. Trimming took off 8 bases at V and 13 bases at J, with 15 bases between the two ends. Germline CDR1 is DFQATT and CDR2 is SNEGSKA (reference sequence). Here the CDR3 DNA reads TGCAGTCCCGGGACCGCCGGGCCCCTCCACTTT. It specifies CSPGTAGPLHF.

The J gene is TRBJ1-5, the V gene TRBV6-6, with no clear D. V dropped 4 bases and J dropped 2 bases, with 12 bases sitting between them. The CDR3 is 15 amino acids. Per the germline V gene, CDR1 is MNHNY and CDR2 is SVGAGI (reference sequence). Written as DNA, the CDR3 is TGTGCCAGCAGTTTGATTGGGCTTGGCAATCAGCCCCAGCATTTT. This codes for CASSLIGLGNQPQHF.

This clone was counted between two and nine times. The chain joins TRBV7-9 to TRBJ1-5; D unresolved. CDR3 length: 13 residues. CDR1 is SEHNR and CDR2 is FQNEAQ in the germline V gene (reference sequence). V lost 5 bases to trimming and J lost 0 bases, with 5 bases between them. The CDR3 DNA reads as TGTGCCAGCAGCCTGGATAGCAATCAGCCCCAGCATTTT. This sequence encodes CASSLDSNQPQHF.

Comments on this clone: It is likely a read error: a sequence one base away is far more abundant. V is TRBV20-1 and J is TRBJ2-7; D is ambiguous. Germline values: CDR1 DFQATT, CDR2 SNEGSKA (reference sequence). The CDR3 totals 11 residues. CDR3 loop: CGAETRYEQYF. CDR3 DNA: TGCGGTGCTGAAACTCGCTACGAGCAGTACTTC.

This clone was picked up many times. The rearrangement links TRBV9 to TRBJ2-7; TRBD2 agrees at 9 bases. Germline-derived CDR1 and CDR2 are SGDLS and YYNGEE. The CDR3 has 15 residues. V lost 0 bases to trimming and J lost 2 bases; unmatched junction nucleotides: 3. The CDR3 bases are TGTGCCAGCAGCGTAGGGGCTAGCGGGGCCTACGAGCAGTACTTC. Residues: CASSVGASGAYEQYF.

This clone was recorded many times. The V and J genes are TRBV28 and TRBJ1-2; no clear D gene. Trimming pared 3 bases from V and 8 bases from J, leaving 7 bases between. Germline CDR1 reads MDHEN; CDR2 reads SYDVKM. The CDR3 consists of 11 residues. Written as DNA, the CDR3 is TGTGCCAGCAGTTTCGGAGTCGGCTACACCTTC. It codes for CASSFGVGYTF.

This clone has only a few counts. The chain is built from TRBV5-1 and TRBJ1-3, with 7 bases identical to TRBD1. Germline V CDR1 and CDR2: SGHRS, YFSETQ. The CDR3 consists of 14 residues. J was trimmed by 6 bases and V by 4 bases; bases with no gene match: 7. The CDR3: CASSLQGLVNTIYF. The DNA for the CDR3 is TGCGCCAGCAGCCTACAGGGGCTTGTAAACACCATATATTTT.

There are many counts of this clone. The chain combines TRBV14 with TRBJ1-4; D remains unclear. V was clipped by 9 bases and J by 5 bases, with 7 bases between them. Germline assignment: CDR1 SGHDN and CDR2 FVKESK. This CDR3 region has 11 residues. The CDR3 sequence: CASGRNEKLFF. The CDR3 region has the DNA TGTGCCAGTGGACGAAATGAAAAACTGTTTTTT.

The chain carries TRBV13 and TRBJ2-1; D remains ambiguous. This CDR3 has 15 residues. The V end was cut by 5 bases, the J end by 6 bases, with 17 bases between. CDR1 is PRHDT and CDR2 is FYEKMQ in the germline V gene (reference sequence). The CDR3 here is CASSTHGPAPNEQFF. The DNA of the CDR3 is TGTGCCAGCAGCACCCACGGACCCGCCCCCAATGAGCAGTTCTTC.

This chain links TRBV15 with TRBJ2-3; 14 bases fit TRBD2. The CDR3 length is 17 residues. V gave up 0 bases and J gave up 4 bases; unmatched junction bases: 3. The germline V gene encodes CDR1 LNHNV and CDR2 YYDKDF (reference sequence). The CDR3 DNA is TGTGCCACCAGCAGAGAAGGGACTAGCGGGAGCGCAGATACGCAGTATTTT. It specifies CATSREGTSGSADTQYF.

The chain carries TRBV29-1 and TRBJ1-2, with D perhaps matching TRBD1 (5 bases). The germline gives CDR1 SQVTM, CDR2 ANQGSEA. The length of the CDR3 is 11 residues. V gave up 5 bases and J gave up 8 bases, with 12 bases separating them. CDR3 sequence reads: CSVRGVEGYTF. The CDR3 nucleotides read TGCAGCGTTCGGGGGGTGGAGGGCTACACCTTC.

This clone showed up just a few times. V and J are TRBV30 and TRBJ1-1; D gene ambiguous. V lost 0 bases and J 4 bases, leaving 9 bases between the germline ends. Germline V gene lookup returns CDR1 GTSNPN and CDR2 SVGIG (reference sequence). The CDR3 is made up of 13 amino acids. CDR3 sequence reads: CAWSVGSSTEAFF. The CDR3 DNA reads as TGTGCCTGGAGTGTAGGGAGCAGCACTGAAGCTTTCTTT.

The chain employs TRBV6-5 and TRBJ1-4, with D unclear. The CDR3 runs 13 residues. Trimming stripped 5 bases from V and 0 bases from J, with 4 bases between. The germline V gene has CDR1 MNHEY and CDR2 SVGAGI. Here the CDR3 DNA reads TGTGCCAGCAGTAGGACAACTAATGAAAAACTGTTTTTT. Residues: CASSRTTNEKLFF.

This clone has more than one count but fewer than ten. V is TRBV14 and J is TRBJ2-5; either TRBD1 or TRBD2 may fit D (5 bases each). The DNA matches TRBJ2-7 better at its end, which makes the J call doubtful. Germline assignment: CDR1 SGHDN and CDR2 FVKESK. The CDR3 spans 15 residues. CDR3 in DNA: TGTGCCAGCAGCCGGCTGGGATGGGACGCCTACGAGCAGTACTTC. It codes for CASSRLGWDAYEQYF.